These T cell receptor beta chains were read from a single sample in a study of T cells after yellow fever vaccination. TCRdb re-derived calls from the 5' RACE reads in MiXCR, one entry per CDR3 protein. The sample consists of about 320,000 distinct CDR3 sequences, approximately 12% of them appearing once. The sequenced sample was CD4+ T cells sorted from PBMCs, obtained 45 days after the yellow fever booster vaccination. The receptors were sampled from a man aged 18 to 35 who received the YFV17D yellow fever vaccine. CDR3s include the opening cysteine and the closing phenylalanine or tryptophan. The D gene is left open where the match is weak. Clone size is stated in some rows and not others, as once, few, many or a class when expanded.

>TRBJ1-3|-|-|TRBV12-3/TRBV12-4
TGTGCCAGCAGACCCCCCTTTGGGACGGCTGGAAACACCATATATTTT
CASRPPFGTAGNTIYF
>TRBJ1-3|-|-|TRBV5-1
TGCGCCAGCAGCTTGGAGCCCGGGATCAACTCTGGAAACACCATATATTTT
CASSLEPGINSGNTIYF
>TRBJ2-7|TRBD1|few|TRBV6-2/TRBV6-3
TGTGCCAGCCGCGGGACAGGGTCTAGCGAGCAGTACTTC
CASRGTGSSEQYF
>TRBJ2-5|TRBD1|many|TRBV7-3
TGTGCCAGCAGCTTAATGGGACAGGGAGGTCAAGAGACCCAGTACTTC
CASSLMGQGGQETQYF
>TRBJ1-1|-|-|TRBV19
TGTGCCACCAAGGGGGGGACCACATCGGCTTTCTTT
CATKGGTTSAFF
>TRBJ2-3|TRBD1|-|TRBV20-1
TGCAGTGCCCAGGACAGGGCCACAGATACGCAGTATTTT
CSAQDRATDTQYF
>TRBJ2-1|TRBD2|few|TRBV7-9
TGTGCCAGCAGCGTTCGCGGGGGGACCTACAATGAGCAGTTCTTC
CASSVRGGTYNEQFF
>TRBJ1-2|-|-|TRBV29-1
TGCAGCGGGGGGGCAGGACGTAACTATGGCTACACCTTC
CSGGAGRNYGYTF
>TRBJ2-7|-|few|TRBV25-1
TGTGCCAGCAGTGAACCCGGGGATTTGTCCTACGAGCAGTACTTC
CASSEPGDLSYEQYF
>TRBJ2-6|TRBD1|few|TRBV11-1
TGTGCCAGCAGCCAACAATTCGGGACAGGGGCTGGGGCCAACGTCCTGACTTTC
CASSQQFGTGAGANVLTF
>TRBJ2-3|TRBD2|few|TRBV20-1
TGCAGTGCTAGAGATGGCGGGGGGGTGGCAGATACGCAGTATTTT
CSARDGGGVADTQYF
>TRBJ2-5|-|-|TRBV11-3
TGTGCCAGCAGCTACCGGGGGGACAACCAAGAGACCCAGTACTTC
CASSYRGDNQETQYF
>TRBJ2-3|TRBD2|many|TRBV7-2
TGTGCCAGCAGCTTGGGCACGGGGGGACGCACAGATACGCAGTATTTT
CASSLGTGGRTDTQYF
>TRBJ1-1|-|-|TRBV12-3/TRBV12-4
TGTGCCAGCAGTTTCTTCCACCCTGAAGCTTTCTTT
CASSFFHPEAFF
>TRBJ2-7|TRBD2|few|TRBV24-1
TGTGCCACCAGTGCCCCTCCTACTAGCGGGGATTACGAGCAGTACTTC
CATSAPPTSGDYEQYF
>TRBJ2-2|-|-|TRBV6-5
TGTGCCAGCAGTTACTTCTCTGGGGAGCTGTTTTTT
CASSYFSGELFF
>TRBJ2-1|TRBD2|few|TRBV7-2
TGTGCCAGCATGGTCAGCGGGACGGAATCCTACAATGAGCAGTTCTTC
CASMVSGTESYNEQFF
>TRBJ2-5|-|-|TRBV7-2
TGTGCCAGCAGCTTAGCTGAGAGAGAGACCCAGTACTTC
CASSLAERETQYF
>TRBJ2-2|-|-|TRBV14
TGTGCCAGCAGCCAAGAGTTTTCTAACACCGGGGAGCTGTTTTTT
CASSQEFSNTGELFF
>TRBJ1-2|-|few|TRBV15
TGTGCCACCAGCAGAGGCCTGGAAGTAGTCTATGGCTACACCTTC
CATSRGLEVVYGYTF
>TRBJ1-4|-|many|TRBV12-3/TRBV12-4
TGTGCCAGCAGTGGTGGAGGGCTGAGTTTTACTAATGAAAAACTGTTTTTT
CASSGGGLSFTNEKLFF
>TRBJ2-1|TRBD1|-|TRBV20-1
TGCAGTGCTAGAGACTTCGTAAGGGACAGGGGTATCAATGAGCAGTTCTTC
CSARDFVRDRGINEQFF
>TRBJ1-6|-|-|TRBV7-9
TGTGCCAGCAGCTCGGATTCACCCCTCCACTTT
CASSSDSPLHF
>TRBJ2-3|-|few|TRBV6-1
TGTGCCAGCAGTGAGACTGGCTACACAGATACGCAGTATTTT
CASSETGYTDTQYF
>TRBJ2-7|-|-|TRBV7-2
TGTGCCAGCAGCTTATATAACGAGCAGTACTTC
CASSLYNEQYF
>TRBJ2-4|-|-|TRBV2
TGTGCCGGATCAGGAGATCCAGGGGCCAAAAACATTCAGTACTTC
CAGSGDPGAKNIQYF
>TRBJ2-3|TRBD2|few|TRBV9
TGTGCCAGCAGCGCTAGCGGGACTAGCACAGATACGCAGTATTTT
CASSASGTSTDTQYF
>TRBJ2-3|TRBD2|few|TRBV5-1
TGCGCCAGCAGCTTGGAGGGGGCGGGGGGGCCAGATACGCAGTATTTT
CASSLEGAGGPDTQYF
>TRBJ1-2|-|-|TRBV6-5
TGTGCCAGCAGTTATAGAGGGCAGCCTAACTATGGCTACACCTTC
CASSYRGQPNYGYTF